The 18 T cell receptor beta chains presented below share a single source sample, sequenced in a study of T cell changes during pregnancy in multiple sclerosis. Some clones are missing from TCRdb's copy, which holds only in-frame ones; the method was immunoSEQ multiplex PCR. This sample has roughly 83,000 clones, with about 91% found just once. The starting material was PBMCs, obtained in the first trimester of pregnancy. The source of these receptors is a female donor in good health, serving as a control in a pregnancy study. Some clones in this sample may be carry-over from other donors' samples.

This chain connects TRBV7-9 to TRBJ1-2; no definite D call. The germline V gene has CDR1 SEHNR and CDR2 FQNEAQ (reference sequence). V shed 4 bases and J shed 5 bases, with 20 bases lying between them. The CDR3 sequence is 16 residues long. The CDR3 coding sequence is TGTGCCAGCAGCTCCCCATTAAGAAGGAGGAAGTATGGCTACACCTTC. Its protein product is CASSSPLRRRKYGYTF. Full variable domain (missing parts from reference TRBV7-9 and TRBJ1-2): DTGVSQNPRHKITKRGQNVTFRCDPISEHNRLYWYRQTLGQGPEFLTYFQNEAQLEKSRLLSDRFSAERPKGSFSTLEIQRTEQGDSAMYLCASSSPLRRRKYGYTFGSGTRLTVV.

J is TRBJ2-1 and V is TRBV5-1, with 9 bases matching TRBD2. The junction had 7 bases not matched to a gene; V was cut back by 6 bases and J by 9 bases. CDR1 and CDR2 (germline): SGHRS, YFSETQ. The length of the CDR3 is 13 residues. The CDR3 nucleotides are TGCGCCAGCATGCCTAGCGGGGAGGGTGAGCAGTTCTTC. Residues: CASMPSGEGEQFF.

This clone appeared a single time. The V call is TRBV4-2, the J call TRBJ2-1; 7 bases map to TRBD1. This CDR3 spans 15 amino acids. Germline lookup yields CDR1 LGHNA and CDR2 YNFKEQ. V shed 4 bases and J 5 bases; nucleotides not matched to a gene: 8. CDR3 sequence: CASSRGTAINNEQFF. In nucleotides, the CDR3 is TGTGCCAGCAGCCGGGGGACAGCTATTAACAATGAGCAGTTCTTC.

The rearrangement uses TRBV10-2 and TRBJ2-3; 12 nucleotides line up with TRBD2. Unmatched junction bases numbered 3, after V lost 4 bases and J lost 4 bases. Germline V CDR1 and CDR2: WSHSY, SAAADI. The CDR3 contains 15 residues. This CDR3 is CASSGASGGADTQYF. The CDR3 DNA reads TGCGCCAGCAGTGGCGCTAGCGGGGGGGCAGATACGCAGTATTTT.

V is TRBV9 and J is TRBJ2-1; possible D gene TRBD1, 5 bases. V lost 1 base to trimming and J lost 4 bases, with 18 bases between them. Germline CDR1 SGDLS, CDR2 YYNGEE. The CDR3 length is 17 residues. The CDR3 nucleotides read TGTGCCAGCAGCGTATCCAGATGGGCAGGGCTTTACAATGAGCAGTTCTTC. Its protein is CASSVSRWAGLYNEQFF.

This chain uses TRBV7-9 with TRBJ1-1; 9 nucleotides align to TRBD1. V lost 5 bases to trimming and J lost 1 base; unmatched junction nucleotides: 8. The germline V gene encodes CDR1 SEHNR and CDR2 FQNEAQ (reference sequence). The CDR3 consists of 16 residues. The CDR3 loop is CASSEDRGFGNTEAFF. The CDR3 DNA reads TGTGCCAGCAGCGAGGACAGGGGATTTGGGAACACTGAAGCTTTCTTT.

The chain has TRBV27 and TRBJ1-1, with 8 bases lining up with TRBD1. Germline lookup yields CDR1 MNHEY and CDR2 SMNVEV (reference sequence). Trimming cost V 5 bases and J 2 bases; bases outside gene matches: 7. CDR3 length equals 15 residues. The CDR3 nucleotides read TGTGCCAGCAGTCAGACAGGGGCTGCAAACACTGAAGCTTTCTTT. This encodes CASSQTGAANTEAFF.

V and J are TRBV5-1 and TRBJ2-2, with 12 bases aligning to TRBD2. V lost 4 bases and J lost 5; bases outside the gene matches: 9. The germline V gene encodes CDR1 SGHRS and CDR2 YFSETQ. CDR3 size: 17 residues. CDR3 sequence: CASSVTASGGATGELFF. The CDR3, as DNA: TGCGCCAGCAGCGTGACTGCTAGCGGGGGGGCGACCGGGGAGCTGTTTTTT.

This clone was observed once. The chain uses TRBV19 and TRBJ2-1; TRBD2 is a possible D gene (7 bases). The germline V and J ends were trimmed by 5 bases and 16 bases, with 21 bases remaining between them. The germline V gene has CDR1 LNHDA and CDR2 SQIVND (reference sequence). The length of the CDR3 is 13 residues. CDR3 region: CASSPMGGGTVFF. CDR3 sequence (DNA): TGTGCCAGTAGTCCCATGGGGGGGGGCACCGTTTTCTTC.

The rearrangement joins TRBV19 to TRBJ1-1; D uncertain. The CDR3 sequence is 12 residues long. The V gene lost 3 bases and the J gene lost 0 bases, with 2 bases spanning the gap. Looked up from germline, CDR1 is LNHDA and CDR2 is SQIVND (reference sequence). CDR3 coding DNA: TGTGCCAGTAGTATCTTGAACACTGAAGCTTTCTTT. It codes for CASSILNTEAFF.

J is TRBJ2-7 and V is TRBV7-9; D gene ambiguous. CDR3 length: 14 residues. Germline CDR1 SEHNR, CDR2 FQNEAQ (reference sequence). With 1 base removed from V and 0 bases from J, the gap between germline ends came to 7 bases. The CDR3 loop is CASSLGESSYEQYF. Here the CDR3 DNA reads TGTGCCAGCAGCTTAGGTGAGAGCTCCTACGAGCAGTACTTC.

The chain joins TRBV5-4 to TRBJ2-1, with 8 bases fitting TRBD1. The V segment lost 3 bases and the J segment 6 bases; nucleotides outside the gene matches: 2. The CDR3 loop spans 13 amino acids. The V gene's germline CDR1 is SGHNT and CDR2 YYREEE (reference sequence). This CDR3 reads CASSSQGANEQFF. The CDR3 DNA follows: TGTGCCAGCAGCTCGCAGGGGGCCAATGAGCAGTTCTTC.

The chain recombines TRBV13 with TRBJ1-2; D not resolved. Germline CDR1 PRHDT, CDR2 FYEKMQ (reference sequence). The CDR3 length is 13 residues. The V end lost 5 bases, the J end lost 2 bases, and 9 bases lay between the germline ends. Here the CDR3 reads CASSRDLNYGYTF. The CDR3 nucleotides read TGTGCCAGCAGCCGCGATCTGAACTATGGCTACACCTTC.

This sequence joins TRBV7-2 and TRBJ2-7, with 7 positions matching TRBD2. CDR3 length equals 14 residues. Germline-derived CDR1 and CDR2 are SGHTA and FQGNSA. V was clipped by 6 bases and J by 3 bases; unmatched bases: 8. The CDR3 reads CASSPREANYEQYF. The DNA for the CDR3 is TGTGCCAGCAGTCCTCGGGAGGCAAACTACGAGCAGTACTTC.

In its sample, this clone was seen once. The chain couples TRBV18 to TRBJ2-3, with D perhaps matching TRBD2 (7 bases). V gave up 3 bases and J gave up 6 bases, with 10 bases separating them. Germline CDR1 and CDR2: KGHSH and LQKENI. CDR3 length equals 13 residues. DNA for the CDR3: TGTGCCAGCTCACCGTCGGGGGGCGATACGCAGTATTTT. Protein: CASSPSGGDTQYF.

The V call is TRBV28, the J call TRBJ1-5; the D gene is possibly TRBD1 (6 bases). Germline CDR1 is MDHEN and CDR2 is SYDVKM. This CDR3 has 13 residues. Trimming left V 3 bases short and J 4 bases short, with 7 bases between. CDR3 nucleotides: TGTGCCAGCAGTTTTACAGGGAATCAGCCCCAGCATTTT. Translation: CASSFTGNQPQHF.

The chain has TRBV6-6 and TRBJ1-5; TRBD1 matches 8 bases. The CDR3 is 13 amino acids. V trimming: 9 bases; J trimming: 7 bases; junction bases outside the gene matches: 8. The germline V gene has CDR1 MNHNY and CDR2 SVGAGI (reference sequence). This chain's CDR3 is CASDRGEVQPQHF. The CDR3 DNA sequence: TGTGCCAGTGACAGGGGAGAAGTGCAGCCCCAGCATTTT.

CDR3 bases: TGTGCCAGCAGTTTTCGTAGCGAGCAGTACTTC. Translated: CASSFRSEQYF. This rearrangement joins TRBV28 to TRBJ2-7; no definite D call. From germline, CDR1 is MDHEN and CDR2 SYDVKM. The CDR3 length is 11 residues. V gave up 3 bases and J gave up 6 bases, with 6 bases separating them.